The 6 T cell receptor beta chains in this list originate from one sample, sequenced in a study of cytomegalovirus exposure and HLA in healthy donors. The repertoire was sequenced with immunoSEQ multiplex PCR; TCRdb's copy has only in-frame clones and lacks some. Among fewer than 200,000 clones listed, 70% to 90% were seen once. Input material: PBMCs. All receptors derive from a woman between 18 and 29 years old in good health and CMV-seronegative.

This clone was recorded once. The CDR3 DNA follows: TGTGCCAGCAGCCAAGGAACGGCGGGAGATAGAGAGACCCAGTACTTC. Translating gives CASSQGTAGDRETQYF. The rearrangement uses TRBV4-2 and TRBJ2-5, with TRBD2 matching 7 bases. The CDR3 spans 16 residues. CDR1 is LGHNA and CDR2 is YNFKEQ in the germline V gene. The ends lost 1 base at V and 4 bases at J; junction bases unmatched: 9.

CDR3 sequence reads: CSVGRDIAQYF. In DNA form, the CDR3 reads TGCAGCGTTGGCAGGGACATCGCGCAGTATTTT. The chain joins TRBV29-1 to TRBJ2-3; tentative D call: TRBD1 (6 bases). This CDR3 has 11 amino acids. Between the trimmed V and J ends, which lost 4 bases and 10 bases, there was a span of 12 bases. Germline-derived CDR1 and CDR2 are SQVTM and ANQGSEA.

The chain links TRBV4-3 to TRBJ1-1, with D unresolved. The CDR3 length is 15 residues. Germline V gene sequence: CDR1 LGHNA, CDR2 YSLEER. The V end lost 0 bases, the J end lost 10 bases, and 18 bases lay between the germline ends. The chain's CDR3 is CASSQDHPRSIGAFF. The CDR3 nucleotides read TGCGCCAGCAGCCAAGATCATCCTCGGAGTATCGGAGCTTTCTTT.

V usage is TRBV6-1 and J usage is TRBJ1-5, with 8 bases fitting TRBD1. CDR3 size: 9 residues. V lost 6 bases, J lost 16 bases, and 2 bases stayed unmatched. The germline V gene has CDR1 MNHNS and CDR2 SASEGT. CDR3 coding DNA: TGTGCCAGCAGGGACAGGGAACATTTT. It specifies CASRDREHF.

With regard to this clone: Other DNA sequences in the sample encode the same CDR3. The J gene is TRBJ2-1, the V gene TRBV2; D gene uncertain. Trimming removed 6 bases at V and 1 base at J, with 10 bases between. The CDR3 is made up of 14 amino acids. Germline CDR1 SNHLY, CDR2 FYNNEI. Here the CDR3 reads CASSSGRSYNEQFF. CDR3 in DNA: TGTGCCAGCAGCTCAGGTCGATCCTACAATGAGCAGTTCTTC.

The chain joins TRBV10-1 to TRBJ1-1; unclear D gene. Trimming cost V 3 bases and J 1 base, with 6 bases left between them. Per germline, CDR1 WNHNN and CDR2 SYGVQD (reference sequence). The CDR3 loop spans 13 amino acids. The CDR3 region is CASSEYRNTEAFF. The CDR3 coding sequence is TGCGCCAGCAGTGAATACAGGAACACTGAAGCTTTCTTT.